This T cell receptor beta chain was found in a study of CD8+CD57+ T cells in acquired aplastic anemia. Study outcomes and limitations: Patients and controls were found to share 25 to 35 CD8+ CDR3 sequences.

With respect to this clonotype: Its specificity is not known.

The CDR3 spans 18 residues. Germline V CDR1 and CDR2: SGHTA, FQGNSA. Previously, flow cytometry had revealed CD8+CD57+ cell expansion in the patients chosen for sequencing. Among the patients, all had severe acquired aplastic anemia. TCR beta VDJ and CDR3 profiling used genomic DNA as template. In TCRdb, the reads were re-called with MiXCR into one record per CDR3 protein. This sample has about 260,000 distinct CDR3 sequences, with 82% found just once. The origin of this receptor is a human donor with aplastic anemia. The V and J genes are TRBV7-2 and TRBJ2-7; TRBD1 aligns across 7 bases. Sequenced: sorted CD4+, CD8+, or CD8+CD57+ T cells (not recorded which) from PBMCs. As DNA, the CDR3 is TGCGCCCGCAGCTTTCAGCGAGACGGGACAGCCCTTTCCTACGAGCAGTACGTC. Its translation is CARSFQRDGTALSYEQYV.